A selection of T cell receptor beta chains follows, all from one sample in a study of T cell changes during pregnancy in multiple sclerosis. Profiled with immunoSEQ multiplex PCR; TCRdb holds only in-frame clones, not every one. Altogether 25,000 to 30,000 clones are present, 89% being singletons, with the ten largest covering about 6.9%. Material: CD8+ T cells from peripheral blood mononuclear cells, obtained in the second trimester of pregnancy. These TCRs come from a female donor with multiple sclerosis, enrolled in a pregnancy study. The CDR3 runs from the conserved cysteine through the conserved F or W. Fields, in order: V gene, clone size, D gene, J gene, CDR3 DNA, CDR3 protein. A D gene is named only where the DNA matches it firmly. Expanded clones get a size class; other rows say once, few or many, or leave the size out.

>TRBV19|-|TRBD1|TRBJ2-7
TGTGCCAGTAGGATGACAGGGAGCCCCTACGAGCAGTACTTC
CASRMTGSPYEQYF
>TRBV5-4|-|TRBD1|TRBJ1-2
TGTGCCAGCAGTTCCGGGACAGTTGCTAACTATGGCTACACCTTC
CASSSGTVANYGYTF
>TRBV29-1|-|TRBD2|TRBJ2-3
TGCAGCGCCGGACTAGCGGGGGGCCTTAGCACAGATACGCAGTATTTT
CSAGLAGGLSTDTQYF
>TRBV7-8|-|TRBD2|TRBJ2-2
TGTGCCAGCAGCTTATTCTCGGGGGGGGGCACCGGGGAGCTGTTTTTT
CASSLFSGGGTGELFF
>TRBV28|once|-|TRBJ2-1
TGTGCCAGCAGTCGAGATGATTACAGGACGGTTGCTGAAAAACCGGCCAATGAGCAGTTCTTC
CASSRDDYRTVAEKPANEQFF
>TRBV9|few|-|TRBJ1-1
TGTGCCAGCAGCCTGGACAGAAACACTGAAGCTTTCTTT
CASSLDRNTEAFF
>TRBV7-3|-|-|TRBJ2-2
TGTGCCAGCAGCTCCCCGGACTTAAACACCGGGGAGCTGTTTTTT
CASSSPDLNTGELFF
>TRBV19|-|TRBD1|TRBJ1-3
TGTGCCAGTAGTGGGACAGGGCTTGACACCATATATTTT
CASSGTGLDTIYF
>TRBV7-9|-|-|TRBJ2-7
TGTGCCAGCAGCCCCCCCGAGGCAGGGGCGTACGAGCAGTACTTC
CASSPPEAGAYEQYF
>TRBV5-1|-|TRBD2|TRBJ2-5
TGCGCCAGCAGCGGATGGGGGGGAGGGCCAGAGACCCAGTACTTC
CASSGWGGGPETQYF
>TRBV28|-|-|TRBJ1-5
TGTGCCAGCAGCCCTCCCCCGGTAAATAGCAATCAGCCCCAGCATTTT
CASSPPPVNSNQPQHF